This T cell receptor beta chain stems from a study of CD8+ T cells in alopecia areata. Study context: Severity was scored as percentage of affected scalp area in treated patients. Study conclusions and caveats: With tofacitinib ongoing, many expanded lesional clones persisted in both scalp and blood. Tofacitinib produced a significant decrease in scalp clonality and in expanded CD8+ clones among the top 100.

Following extraction, RNA underwent reverse transcription to cDNA, which served as the sequencing template. TCRdb's table, derived via immunoSEQ multiplex PCR, lists solely in-frame clones and lacks some. The sample contains some 180,000 clones, less than 70% of which appear only once. Trimming removed 1 base from V and 7 bases from J; junction bases left unmatched: 6. CDR3 length: 14 amino acids. The germline V gene has CDR1 SGHDN and CDR2 FVKESK. The treatment: oral pan-JAK inhibitor, 5-10 mg twice daily. As for this clone: Its antigen is unknown.

The sequencing here drew on CD8+ T cells sorted from blood, taken at week 24, from a patient treated with tofacitinib. This sequence was found in a human donor with alopecia areata. V and J are TRBV14 and TRBJ1-2; 7 bases map to TRBD1. CDR3 DNA sequence: TGTGCCAGCAGCCAAGTCGCCAGGGGGGCTGGCTACACCTTC. Its protein is CASSQVARGAGYTF.